These T cell receptor beta chains were read from a single sample in a study of blood T cell repertoires in COVID-19. Here immunoSEQ multiplex PCR was the method, and the copy in TCRdb shows in-frame clones only, minus some. The repertoire holds 180,000 or so clones, with roughly 86% as singletons. Sequenced material: peripheral blood. These receptors came from a woman in her 30s with active or convalescent COVID-19. The CDR3 runs from the conserved cysteine through the conserved F or W. A D gene is named only where the DNA matches it firmly. Size is omitted from some rows. Given values are once, few, many or a class for expanded clones.

j_call v_call clone_size d_call cdr3_nt cdr3_aa
TRBJ1-2 TRBV2 NA TRBD1 TGTGCCAGCAACCAATACTTACAGGGGTCTGGCTACACCTTC CASNQYLQGSGYTF
TRBJ2-3 TRBV6-1 NA NA TGTGCCAGCAGTGAAGGGGCGAGTTTACCGAGCACAGATACGCAGTATTTT CASSEGASLPSTDTQYF
TRBJ2-7 TRBV19 NA NA TGTGCCAGTAGTTACTCCTACGGGGGTCCCGAGCAGTACTTC CASSYSYGGPEQYF
TRBJ1-1 TRBV19 once TRBD1 TGTGCCAGTAGTATAGTAGGGACAGGGGAAGCTTTCTTT CASSIVGTGEAFF
TRBJ1-4 TRBV15 NA NA TGTGCCACCAGCAGAGGGCAGGGGTTCGCGACTAATGAAAAACTGTTTTTT CATSRGQGFATNEKLFF
TRBJ1-4 TRBV5-1 NA NA TGCGCCAGCAGGGAGTTAGGGGGTAATGAAAAACTGTTTTTT CASRELGGNEKLFF
TRBJ1-3 TRBV11-2 once TRBD1 TGTGCCAGCAGCCCCGGACAGGGCCTCTCTGGAAACACCATATATTTT CASSPGQGLSGNTIYF
TRBJ1-2 TRBV7-2 NA NA TGTGCCAGCAGCTTAGAGCTAAGAGGGGGTGGCGGCTACACCTTC CASSLELRGGGGYTF
TRBJ1-4 TRBV18 NA NA TGTGCCAGCTCACCGATGCGGGACACTAATGAAAAACTGTTTTTT CASSPMRDTNEKLFF
TRBJ1-2 TRBV2 NA NA TGTGCCAGACAGGGACCGAACTATGGCTACACCTTC CARQGPNYGYTF
TRBJ2-1 TRBV27 NA TRBD2 TGTGCCAGCAGTTCCGGACTAGCGGGGAAAGATGAGCAGTTCTTC CASSSGLAGKDEQFF
TRBJ2-7 TRBV3-1/TRBV3-2 once TRBD1 TGTGCCAGCAGCGGCCGGGACAGGGGGCTGGTGGAGCAGTACTTC CASSGRDRGLVEQYF
TRBJ1-6 TRBV27 NA NA TGTGCCAGCAGTATGACGGGTCATTCTAATTCACCCCTCCACTTT CASSMTGHSNSPLHF
TRBJ2-1 TRBV20-1 NA NA TGCAGTGCTAGTTGGACTTCGAGCTCCTACAATGAGCAGTTCTTC CSASWTSSSYNEQFF
TRBJ2-3 TRBV2 NA NA TGTGCCAGCAGCGCAGAAAGCACAGATACGCAGTATTTT CASSAESTDTQYF
TRBJ2-3 TRBV18 once TRBD2 TGTGCCAGCCAAACCGGGATAGCGGGGGTTACAGATACGCAGTATTTT CASQTGIAGVTDTQYF
TRBJ2-3 TRBV11-2 once TRBD2 TGTGCCAGCAGTTCCAGCGGGAGATTAACAGATACGCAGTATTTT CASSSSGRLTDTQYF
TRBJ2-5 TRBV2 NA TRBD2 TGTGCCAGCAGGGGACTAGCGGGGGGGCCAGAGACCCAGTACTTC CASRGLAGGPETQYF
TRBJ2-3 TRBV5-4 NA TRBD1 TGTGCCAGCAGTCAAAGGGTAGGGGGCCCTAGCACAGATACGCAGTATTTT CASSQRVGGPSTDTQYF
TRBJ1-5 TRBV4-2 once NA TGTGCCAGCAGCCAAGATCTATTCACAGACGGCAGCAATCAGCCCCAGCATTTT CASSQDLFTDGSNQPQHF
TRBJ2-3 TRBV3-1/TRBV3-2 NA NA TGTGCCAGCAGCCAAGAACTAGCTGCGGGCTTACCAGATACGCAGTATTTT CASSQELAAGLPDTQYF
TRBJ1-1 TRBV2 NA NA TGTGCCAGCAGCGACGGGACATTTTTAGTGGGGACTGAAGCTTTCTTT CASSDGTFLVGTEAFF
TRBJ1-2 TRBV3-1/TRBV3-2 NA TRBD1 TGTGCCAGCACTGTTGGTATGGACAGGGTCTATGGCTACACCTTC CASTVGMDRVYGYTF
TRBJ2-1 TRBV4-2 NA NA TGTGCCAGCAGCCAAGACGGGAAGGTGGAAAATGAGCAGTTCTTC CASSQDGKVENEQFF
TRBJ2-4 TRBV5-1 once TRBD1 TGCGCCAGCAGCTTGATCTCGACAGGGCGGTACGCCAAAAACATTCAGTACTTC CASSLISTGRYAKNIQYF
TRBJ1-5 TRBV27 NA NA TGTGCCAGCAGTTTATTGGGGGGGGCGCAGTATCAGCCCCAGCATTTT CASSLLGGAQYQPQHF
TRBJ2-7 TRBV19 many NA TGTGCCAGTAGTATAATAGGCGGGGACTACGAGCAGTACTTC CASSIIGGDYEQYF
TRBJ1-1 TRBV10-1 NA TRBD1 TGCGCCAGCAGTGACCGGGACAGGGATTGGAACACTGAAGCTTTCTTT CASSDRDRDWNTEAFF
TRBJ1-6 TRBV7-9 NA TRBD1 TGTGCCAGCAGCGTACCGGGACAGGCTTCACCCCTCCACTTT CASSVPGQASPLHF
TRBJ2-1 TRBV14 NA NA TGTGCCAGCAGCCAAGAAGTCGGAGACTATCAGTTCTTC CASSQEVGDYQFF
TRBJ2-7 TRBV28 NA TRBD1 TGTGCCAGCAGTTCAGGCGGGACAGGGGCCTACGAGCAGTACTTC CASSSGGTGAYEQYF
TRBJ1-3 TRBV20-1 NA NA TGCAGTGCTAGTCTACAGGCGGTCTCTGGAAACACCATATATTTT CSASLQAVSGNTIYF
TRBJ1-1 TRBV3-1/TRBV3-2 NA TRBD1 TGTGCCAGCAGCCGCTTAGGGACAGGGAGAAAGAACACTGAAGCTTTCTTT CASSRLGTGRKNTEAFF
TRBJ1-1 TRBV6-5 few NA TGTGCCAGCAGTCCACAGGGCTTAAACACTGAAGCTTTCTTT CASSPQGLNTEAFF
TRBJ1-2 TRBV10-3 NA TRBD1 TGTGCCATCAGTGAGTACTCAGGGGGCGGCGATGGCTACACCTTC CAISEYSGGGDGYTF
TRBJ1-5 TRBV7-9 NA NA TGTGCCAGCAGCCCCATGGGGGCGAGCAATCAGCCCCAGCATTTT CASSPMGASNQPQHF
TRBJ2-3 TRBV2 NA NA TGTGCCAGCAGTGAGGTCAGGGGCACAGATACGCAGTATTTT CASSEVRGTDTQYF
TRBJ1-5 TRBV2 NA TRBD1 TGTGCCAGCTCTACTCCGGGACAGGGGGCGCCGAGCAATCAGCCCCAGCATTTT CASSTPGQGAPSNQPQHF
TRBJ1-3 TRBV9 NA NA TGTGCCAGCAGCCCCCAGGGTTCGTCTGGAAACACCATATATTTT CASSPQGSSGNTIYF
TRBJ1-2 TRBV28 NA NA TGTGCCAGCACCTCCCAGGGTAGACCAAATGGCTACACCTTC CASTSQGRPNGYTF
TRBJ2-4 TRBV9 NA TRBD2 TGTGCCAGCAGTGAAACTAGCGGGGGGGCGAACATTCAGTACTTC CASSETSGGANIQYF
TRBJ1-1 TRBV11-3 NA NA TGTGCCAGCAGCCCCAGGTCAGGGGAGGCTTTCTTT CASSPRSGEAFF
TRBJ2-7 TRBV5-4 NA TRBD1 TGTGCCAGCAGCTTGCCCGACAGGGTCCTATACGAGCAGTACTTC CASSLPDRVLYEQYF
TRBJ2-5 TRBV10-3 NA NA TGTGCCATCAGTGGTCCGGGGGAGACCCAGTACTTC CAISGPGETQYF
TRBJ2-7 TRBV7-8 NA NA TGTGCCAGCAGCTTAGGAGGACAGTCGTACGAGCAGTACTTC CASSLGGQSYEQYF
TRBJ1-6 TRBV20-1 NA NA TGCAGTGCTAGAGATCTGTACAGTACGATGTTT CSARDLYSTMF
TRBJ1-5 TRBV19 NA TRBD1 TGTGCCAGTAGTACTATGGGACAGGGAGTGGCAAGCAATCAGCCCCAGCATTTT CASSTMGQGVASNQPQHF
TRBJ2-5 TRBV2 NA NA TGTGCCAGCAGTGCGGAGTCCGGGGAGACCCAGTACTTC CASSAESGETQYF
TRBJ1-2 TRBV6-1 few NA TGTGCCAGCAGTGAAGGGGACTCCATAGGTGGACGCTATGGCTACACCTTC CASSEGDSIGGRYGYTF
TRBJ2-7 TRBV2 NA TRBD1 TGTGCCAGCAGCCCGGACAGGGGGCTCGAGCAGTACTTC CASSPDRGLEQYF
TRBJ1-6 TRBV28 NA TRBD1 TGTGCCACCGGGACAGGGACAAGTTCACCCCTCCACTTT CATGTGTSSPLHF
TRBJ2-1 TRBV25-1 NA TRBD2 TGTGCCAGCAGTGACTCGGGGGCGGGAGGGTTCTCCTACAATGAGCAGTTCTTC CASSDSGAGGFSYNEQFF
TRBJ2-4 TRBV29-1 NA NA TGCAGCGTTGAGGAAGACCGGGGGAACATTCAGTACTTC CSVEEDRGNIQYF
TRBJ2-1 TRBV11-3 NA TRBD2 TGTGCCAGCACCCCACTAGCGGGGGCCACCTACAATGAGCAGTTCTTC CASTPLAGATYNEQFF
TRBJ2-1 TRBV5-6 NA TRBD2 TGTGCCAGCAGCTTGGTTACTAGCGGAGCCTACAATGAGCAGTTCTTC CASSLVTSGAYNEQFF
TRBJ1-4 TRBV6-5 NA NA TGTGCCAGCAGATTTAGTGAAAAACTGTTTTTT CASRFSEKLFF